Below, one T cell receptor (beta chain) is given with its context. This clone's antigen is unknown. No much larger clonotype is one base removed from it; base qualities were not supplied. V loses 5 bases of germline sequence and J loses 4 bases, and the interval between the two ends is 14 bases. The germline V gene yields SGHAT for CDR1 and FQNNGV for CDR2. The CDR3 covers 14 residues, taking in both the cysteine and the phenylalanine. Solely the CDR3 DNA is kept, with 42 bases framed from the first base. TCRbeta CDR3 regions were amplified from genomic DNA by means of the immunoSEQ Assay, a bias-controlled multiplex PCR. On the authors' methods: Within the assay, amplification of reference gene primers was used to estimate how many nucleated cells each sample contained. Sequence reads were collapsed and filtered to measure the absolute abundance of every unique TCRbeta CDR3 rearrangement. For each sample, productive Simpson clonality was calculated as the square root of Simpson's diversity index across productive rearrangements. In TCRdb, the immuneACCESS table is reduced to in-frame sequences with V and J assigned. These tables do not hold every clone; where another copy was compared, an unresolved V gene accounts for under half, and the others remain unexplained. Clone size and V and J calls were adopted from that table, with D and trimming inferred from the DNA. The sample yields 200,000 to 250,000 clones; roughly 89% were counted once. The ten most abundant clones make up around 2% of the sample.

The sample comes from a study of blood T cell repertoires in COVID-19 (dated by TCRdb to about 2020). About the full investigation: Samples covering the acute and convalescent phases of COVID-19 were provided by collaborators in the United States, Italy and Spain. The prospective study material was composed of cDNA or gDNA derived from T cells, B-cell-depleted T cells, or PBMCs. Deeply sampled blood TCRbeta repertoires from subjects exposed to, actively infected with, or recovered from COVID-19 were included in the dataset. A freely available public database, intended as a resource for researchers studying the immune response to SARS-CoV-2, is where the repertoires were released. The samples were drawn from two sources: the first 160 participants of the ongoing ImmuneRACE study, and 1,000 to 1,500 subjects contributed by 6 global collaborators. Sample metadata almost always included a de-identified subject ID, COVID-19 status, age in years and sex. Where available, HLA class I and class II types were taken from metadata supplied by the sample provider and were not determined by assay-based typing.

Another Seattle source contributed samples from volunteer blood donors who had recovered from COVID-19. Whole blood was collected in K2EDTA tubes by collaborating institutions according to the institutions' own protocols. Collaborator samples were shipped for TCRbeta analysis as frozen whole blood, isolated PBMCs, or DNA extracted from either sample type. What the work shows at the level of the full study, not this receptor alone: Clinical and demographic metadata were provided uncurated, with the amount varying by source and participant.

This receptor was identified in a man aged 25-45 years who had recovered from COVID-19. Material for sequencing was peripheral blood. This chain is built from TRBV11-2 and TRBJ1-2; the D gene is perhaps TRBD1, on 6 matching bases. The CDR3 here reads CASSPHGQLYGYTF. DNA sequence: TGTGCCAGCAGCCCGCACGGACAGCTCTATGGCTACACCTTC.